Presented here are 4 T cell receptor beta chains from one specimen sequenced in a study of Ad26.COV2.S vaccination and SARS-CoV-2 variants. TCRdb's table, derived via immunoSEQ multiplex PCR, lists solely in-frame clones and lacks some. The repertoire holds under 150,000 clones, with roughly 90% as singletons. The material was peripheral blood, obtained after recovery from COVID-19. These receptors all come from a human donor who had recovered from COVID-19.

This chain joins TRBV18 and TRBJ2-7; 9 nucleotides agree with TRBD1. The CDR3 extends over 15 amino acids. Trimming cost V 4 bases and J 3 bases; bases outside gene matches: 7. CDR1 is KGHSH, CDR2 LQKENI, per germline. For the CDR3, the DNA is TGTGCCAGCTCACTCGGACAGGGGAACAACTACGAGCAGTACTTC. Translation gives CASSLGQGNNYEQYF.

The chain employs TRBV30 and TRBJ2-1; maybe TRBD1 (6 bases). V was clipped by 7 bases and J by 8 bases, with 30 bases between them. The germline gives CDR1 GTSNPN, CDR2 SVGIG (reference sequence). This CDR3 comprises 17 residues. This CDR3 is CASGKPRGQPGIDEQFF. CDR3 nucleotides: TGTGCCTCTGGAAAGCCCCGAGGACAGCCGGGCATCGATGAGCAGTTCTTC.

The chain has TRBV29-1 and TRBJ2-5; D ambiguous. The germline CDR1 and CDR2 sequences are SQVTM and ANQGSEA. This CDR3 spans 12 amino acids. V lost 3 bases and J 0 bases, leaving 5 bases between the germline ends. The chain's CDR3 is CSVEHNQETQYF. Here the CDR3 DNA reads TGCAGCGTTGAGCATAACCAAGAGACCCAGTACTTC.

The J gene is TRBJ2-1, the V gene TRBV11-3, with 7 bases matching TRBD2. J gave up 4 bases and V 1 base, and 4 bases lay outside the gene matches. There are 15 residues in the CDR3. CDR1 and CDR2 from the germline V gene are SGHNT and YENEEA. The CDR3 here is CASSLGLADYNEQFF. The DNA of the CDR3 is TGTGCCAGCAGCTTAGGTCTAGCGGATTACAATGAGCAGTTCTTC.